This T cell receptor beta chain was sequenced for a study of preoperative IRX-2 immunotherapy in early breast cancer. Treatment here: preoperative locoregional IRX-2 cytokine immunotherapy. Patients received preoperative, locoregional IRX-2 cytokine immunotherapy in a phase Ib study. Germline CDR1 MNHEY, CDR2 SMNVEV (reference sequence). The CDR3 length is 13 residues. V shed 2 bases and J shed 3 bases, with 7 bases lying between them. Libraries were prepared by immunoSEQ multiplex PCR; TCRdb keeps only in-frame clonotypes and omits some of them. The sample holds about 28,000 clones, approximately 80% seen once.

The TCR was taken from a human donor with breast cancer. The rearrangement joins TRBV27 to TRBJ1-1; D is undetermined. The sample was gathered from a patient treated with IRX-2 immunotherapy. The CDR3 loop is CASSLIADTEAFF. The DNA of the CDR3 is TGTGCCAGCAGTTTAATCGCGGACACTGAAGCTTTCTTT.